This T cell receptor beta chain was identified during a study of blood T cell repertoires in COVID-19. Sequencing was performed with immunoSEQ multiplex PCR; in TCRdb, only in-frame clones are kept and a portion is missing. In the table there are approximately 56,000 clones, 85% to 90% of which are singletons. CDR1 and CDR2 (germline): LNHNV, YYDKDF (reference sequence). Trimming at V came to 5 bases and at J to 4 bases, leaving 10 bases not matched to a gene. This CDR3 has 15 amino acids. This sequence joins TRBV15 and TRBJ2-5; 7 bases line up with TRBD1. Input material: peripheral blood. The receptor was isolated from a man older than 75 with active or convalescent COVID-19. The CDR3 nucleotides are TGTGCCACCAGCCGATCGGGGACAGCCGTAGAGACCCAGTACTTC. Protein: CATSRSGTAVETQYF. Filled out from reference TRBV15 and TRBJ2-5, the complete variable domain reads DAMVIQNPRYQVTQFGKPVTLSCSQTLNHNVMYWYQQKSSQAPKLLFHYYDKDFNNEADTPDNFQSRRPNTSFCFLDIRSPGLGDTAMYLCATSRSGTAVETQYFGPGTRLLVL.